A selection of T cell receptor beta chains follows, all from one sample in a study of T cell responses to AZD1222 COVID-19 vaccine. Only in-frame clones appear in the TCRdb table, and some are missing; sequencing was by immunoSEQ multiplex PCR. The sample consists of 90,000 to 130,000 clones, around 90% of them appearing once. This specimen was peripheral blood, taken 28 days after the second AZD1222 dose. These receptors originate from an adult who received the AZD1222 COVID-19 vaccine. The CDR3 runs from the conserved cysteine through the conserved F or W. A D gene is named only where the DNA matches it firmly. Clone sizes are given selectively: once, few, many, or a class where the clone is expanded.

clone size	J gene	V gene	D gene	CDR3 DNA	CDR3 protein
.	TRBJ1-2	TRBV6-1	.	TGTGCCAGCAGTGAGGGACTGCGCTATGGCTACACCTTC	CASSEGLRYGYTF
.	TRBJ2-1	TRBV27	.	TGTGCCAGCAGTTTATCGCTAATGGAGCGGGCTATCTTC	CASSLSLMERAIF
.	TRBJ2-7	TRBV28	.	TGTGCCAGCAGTTTCGCGCGGGGACTGGTCTACGAGCAGTACTTC	CASSFARGLVYEQYF
once	TRBJ1-4	TRBV12-3/TRBV12-4	.	TGTGCCAGCACCATTCGACAGACCGAAAAACTGTTTTTT	CASTIRQTEKLFF
once	TRBJ1-1	TRBV7-9	.	TGTGCCAGCAGCTTAATGAAAGGGGGGAGGAAGAACACTGAAGCTTTCTTT	CASSLMKGGRKNTEAFF
.	TRBJ1-5	TRBV6-5	.	TGTGCCAGCAGTTTGACGGAGGATAGCAATCAGCCCCAGCATTTT	CASSLTEDSNQPQHF
.	TRBJ2-3	TRBV5-1	.	TGCGCCAGCAGCATCCGGGACGGGGTTGATACGCAGTATTTT	CASSIRDGVDTQYF
.	TRBJ1-5	TRBV18	.	TGTGCCAGCTCAGAACTACAGGGAAAGGATCAGCCCCAGCATTTT	CASSELQGKDQPQHF
.	TRBJ1-1	TRBV11-3	.	TGTGCCAGCAGCTTAGAGGGATATGGGGGCAGAAACACTGAAGCTTTCTTT	CASSLEGYGGRNTEAFF
.	TRBJ2-7	TRBV20-1	.	TGCAGTTTTCGAGGAGGCTACGAGCAGTACTTC	CSFRGGYEQYF
.	TRBJ2-1	TRBV4-1	TRBD1	TGCGCCAGCAGCCAAGCCACGGGGACAGCTTCCTACAATGAGCAGTTCTTC	CASSQATGTASYNEQFF
.	TRBJ2-1	TRBV10-1	.	TGCGCCAGCGGGGGGAACCAAAATGAGCAGTTCTTC	CASGGNQNEQFF
.	TRBJ2-1	TRBV5-1	.	TGCGCCAGCAGCTTGGGGGGTGACAATGAGCAGTTCTTC	CASSLGGDNEQFF
.	TRBJ2-1	TRBV4-1	.	TGCGCCAGCAGCACAGGGCCTTACAATGAGCAGTTCTTC	CASSTGPYNEQFF
.	TRBJ1-2	TRBV12-3/TRBV12-4	.	TGTGCCAGCAGTCAACTGGGGGGCTACACCTTC	CASSQLGGYTF
.	TRBJ1-5	TRBV9	.	TGTGCCAGCAGCGGGGAAGGAGAGAGCAATCAGCCCCAGCATTTT	CASSGEGESNQPQHF
.	TRBJ2-3	TRBV10-3	TRBD2	TGTGCCATCAGTGACCAGACTAGCGGGGGGGCCACAGATACGCAGTATTTT	CAISDQTSGGATDTQYF
few	TRBJ2-5	TRBV27	.	TGTGCCAGCTGTCGGGAGAGGGGGCAACAAGAGACCCAGTACTTC	CASCRERGQQETQYF
.	TRBJ1-4	TRBV5-1	TRBD1	TGCGCCAGCAGCCCCGGGACAGGGGCGACTAATGAAAAACTGTTTTTT	CASSPGTGATNEKLFF
.	TRBJ1-5	TRBV27	.	TGTGCCAGCAGGGGACGGCTCAATCAGCCCCAGCATTTT	CASRGRLNQPQHF
.	TRBJ1-6	TRBV18	.	TGTGCCAGCTCACCTGCTGAACAGGGCGCACCCCTCCACTTT	CASSPAEQGAPLHF
.	TRBJ1-2	TRBV27	.	TGTGCCAGCAGTCTAACAGGGACGGTCTATGGCTACACCTTC	CASSLTGTVYGYTF
once	TRBJ2-1	TRBV30	.	TGTGCCTGGAGTAAGGGAGGGGGCGTATACAATGAGCAGTTCTTC	CAWSKGGGVYNEQFF
.	TRBJ1-2	TRBV27	.	TGTGCCAGCAGGCCGGGCGCCTCGGGGGGTTATGGCTACACCTTC	CASRPGASGGYGYTF
.	TRBJ2-5	TRBV6-4	.	TGTGCCAGCAGCTCTTCGTCCGAGACCCAGTACTTC	CASSSSSETQYF
.	TRBJ1-6	TRBV6-5	.	TGTGCCAGCAGTTACTACTGGGGTAATTCACCCCTCCACTTT	CASSYYWGNSPLHF
.	TRBJ2-1	TRBV5-4	TRBD2	TGTGCCAGCAGTCTTGGGTTTACGCGGGGGAATGAGCAGTTCTTC	CASSLGFTRGNEQFF
.	TRBJ2-7	TRBV6-2/TRBV6-3	TRBD1	TGTGCCAGCAGTTATCTCCGGGACAGGGGCGGCGAGCAGTACTTC	CASSYLRDRGGEQYF
.	TRBJ2-2	TRBV1	.	TGCACCAGCAGCCAAGACGGACTAGCGATGAACACCGGGGAGCTGTTTTTT	CTSSQDGLAMNTGELFF
.	TRBJ2-2	TRBV7-9	TRBD2	TGTGCCAGCCCCCCTCCGGGTGGCAGCGGGGGTCCTAACACCGGGGAGCTGTTTTTT	CASPPPGGSGGPNTGELFF
once	TRBJ1-2	TRBV29-1	.	TGCAGCGTTGTCGGTAGGGCGGGCTACACCTTC	CSVVGRAGYTF
few	TRBJ2-1	TRBV9	TRBD2	TGTGCCAGCAGCAAACTAGCGGGGACTTACAATGAGCAGTTCTTC	CASSKLAGTYNEQFF
.	TRBJ1-1	TRBV4-1	.	TGCGCCAGCAGCCAAGAGGGACTTAGTACGGAAGCTTTCTTT	CASSQEGLSTEAFF
.	TRBJ2-1	TRBV4-1	TRBD2	TGCGCCAGCAGCCTTAGCGGGGGGGGATACAATGAGCAGTTCTTC	CASSLSGGGYNEQFF
.	TRBJ1-1	TRBV6-5	TRBD1	TGTGCCAGCAGTCCCCGGACAGGGAACACTGAAGCTTTCTTT	CASSPRTGNTEAFF
.	TRBJ2-2	TRBV24-1	.	TGTGCCACCAGTGATCGGGCAGGGAACACCGGGGAGCTGTTTTTT	CATSDRAGNTGELFF
.	TRBJ2-5	TRBV28	TRBD1	TGTGCCAGCAGCTCCCCCGGGACAGGGGTTCGAGAGACCCAGTACTTC	CASSSPGTGVRETQYF
.	TRBJ1-4	TRBV18	.	TGTGCCAGCTCACGCGCAACTAATGAAAAACTGTTTTTT	CASSRATNEKLFF
once	TRBJ1-5	TRBV6-6	TRBD1	TGTGCCAGCAGTTACTCGGGACAGGGGAATCAGCCCCAGCATTTT	CASSYSGQGNQPQHF
once	TRBJ2-7	TRBV5-1	.	TGCGCCAGCAGCTGGGGGATTTCCTACGAGCAGTACTTC	CASSWGISYEQYF
.	TRBJ1-1	TRBV11-3	.	TGTGCCAGTAAAGGGAGGGTCTTCGCTGAAGCTTTCTTT	CASKGRVFAEAFF
.	TRBJ2-7	TRBV7-2	TRBD1	TGTGCCAGCAGCGCGGCCGGGACAGGGGGCGTCGAGCAGTACTTC	CASSAAGTGGVEQYF
.	TRBJ1-3	TRBV9	.	TGTGCCAGCAGCGCTACAGGGTCTGGAAACACCATATATTTT	CASSATGSGNTIYF
.	TRBJ1-2	TRBV24-1	.	TGTGCCACCAGTGATTCTACCCGGGGTGGCTACACCTTC	CATSDSTRGGYTF
.	TRBJ2-7	TRBV30	TRBD2	TGTGCCTGTAACCGGGCGGGGGGCTACTACGAGCAGTACTTC	CACNRAGGYYEQYF
once	TRBJ1-5	TRBV21-1	.	TGTGCCAGCAGCAAGGACAGGGCTGGGGGGCAGCCCCAGCATTTT	CASSKDRAGGQPQHF
.	TRBJ1-1	TRBV28	.	TGTGCCAGCAGAGGAGGGAATATGGCTGAAGCTTTCTTT	CASRGGNMAEAFF
.	TRBJ2-7	TRBV29-1	.	TGCAGCGTTGAAAGCTCGTTCTCGGGCGAGCAGTACTTC	CSVESSFSGEQYF
once	TRBJ1-5	TRBV27	.	TGTGCCAGCAGGGTGGCCCAGGGGAGCAATCAGCCCCAGCATTTT	CASRVAQGSNQPQHF
.	TRBJ1-2	TRBV6-1	.	TGTGCCAGCAGTGAAGCGCAACGGGGGCGAGGTCCCTTC	CASSEAQRGRGPF
.	TRBJ2-3	TRBV4-2	TRBD2	TGTGCCAGCAGCCAAGCAGCGGGAGGGGGAACAGATACGCAGTATTTT	CASSQAAGGGTDTQYF
once	TRBJ1-4	TRBV5-1	.	TGCGCCAGCAGCTTGGTACCCGATAATGAAAAACTGTTTTTT	CASSLVPDNEKLFF
.	TRBJ2-7	TRBV5-5	TRBD2	TGTGCCAGCAGCCCCGGGACTAGCGGGGGTTACGACTACGAGCAGTACTTC	CASSPGTSGGYDYEQYF
.	TRBJ2-1	TRBV25-1	.	TGTGCCAGCAGTGAGCTACAATCGGGGGCTCAGCAGTTCTTC	CASSELQSGAQQFF
.	TRBJ2-5	TRBV5-1	TRBD2	TGCGCCACGCGGACTAGCGGGTCCTCCCCGGGCGAGACCCAGTACTTC	CATRTSGSSPGETQYF
.	TRBJ2-5	TRBV19	TRBD2	TGTGCCAGTAGTATAGCCGGGAGGGAGAAGAAGACCCAGTACTTC	CASSIAGREKKTQYF
once	TRBJ1-2	TRBV7-9	.	TGTGCCAGCAGCAGGGGGGACTATGGCTACACCTTC	CASSRGDYGYTF